This TCR beta chain appears in the sequencing data of a study of shared clonotypes between healthy human individuals. The wider study: Per-donor plates numbered three CD4 naive, three CD4 memory, two CD8 naive and one CD8 memory.

Study-level results: The naive CD4 repertoires of a few donors were compared, and approximately 5.3% of clonotypes were shared.

Once extracted for a subset, genomic DNA was divided evenly among several immunoSEQ plates. Data came from immunoSEQ multiplex PCR; TCRdb stores just in-frame clones and leaves some out. The table includes around 2,000,000 clones, less than 95% detected once. Note on this clone: Its antigen remains unknown.

The CDR3 loop spans 13 amino acids. Germline CDR1 and CDR2: WSHSY and SAAADI. V was shortened by 7 bases and J by 6 bases, with 15 bases between the two germline ends. Terminally differentiated effector memory CD45RA+ cells were excluded by CCR7 positive selection of CD45RO-negative cells. This TCR derives from a man aged 18 to 29 in good health. The material sequenced was naive CD8+ T cells sorted from blood. The V gene is TRBV10-2, the J gene TRBJ1-2; D is undetermined. Here the CDR3 reads CASITNGMNGYTF. CDR3 sequence (DNA): TGCGCCAGCATCACGAACGGGATGAATGGCTACACCTTC.